This entry concerns a single TCR beta chain. Its antigen is as yet unknown. The method, 5' RACE with UMI labels, was used to prepare the TRB cDNA libraries. Reprocessing the 5' RACE reads, TCRdb reports a single entry for every CDR3 protein and omits DNA. Its clone listing holds around 60,000 distinct CDR3 sequences. This specimen comes from a study of CXCR3-negative and CXCR3-positive naive CD8 T cells. At the level of the study: There were approximately 150 million TRB reads altogether, and each library had about 1.5 +/- 0.3 million of them.

Findings of the study overall: Naive cells with CXCR3 showed TRB CDR3s that were more hydrophobic than those in CXCR3-negative naive cells. Partial loss of CXCR3 expression followed cryopreservation; most assays used fresh PBMCs. Across naive subsets, surface CD5 expression was comparable, and TCR strength was inferred from properties of the TRB CDR3. Similarly elevated diversity marked both naive subsets, with memory CD8+ cells showing far lower diversity.

Germline V lookup: CDR1 DFQATT, CDR2 SNEGSKA (reference sequence). CDR3 length equals 15 residues. The sequenced sample was naive CXCR3+ CD8+ T cells from blood. Subset reported: CD45RO-CCR7+CD27+CD95- naive CD8+ T cells expressing CXCR3 (TNR3+). The chain combines TRBV20-1 with TRBJ2-2; there is no DNA to check the TCRdb D call of TRBD2. This receptor was obtained from a human donor in good health. Some clones in this sample may be carry-over from other donors' samples. The CDR3 here is CSASRLAGGDGELFF.